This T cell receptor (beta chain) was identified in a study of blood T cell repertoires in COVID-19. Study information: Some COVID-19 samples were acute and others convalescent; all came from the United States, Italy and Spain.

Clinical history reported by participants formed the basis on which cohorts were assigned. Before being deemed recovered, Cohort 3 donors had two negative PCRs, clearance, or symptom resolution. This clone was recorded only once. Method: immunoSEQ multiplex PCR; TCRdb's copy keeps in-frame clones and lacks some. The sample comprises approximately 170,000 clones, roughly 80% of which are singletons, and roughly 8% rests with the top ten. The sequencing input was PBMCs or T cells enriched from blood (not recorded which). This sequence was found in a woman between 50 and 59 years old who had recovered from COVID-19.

The CDR3 spells CASSGGVLSNQPQHF. CDR3 bases: TGTGCCAGCAGCGGAGGGGTTCTTTCTAATCAGCCCCAGCATTTT. V usage is TRBV6-2 or TRBV6-3 and J usage is TRBJ1-5; possibly TRBD1 for D (5 bases). Germline V gene data show CDR1 as MNHEY and CDR2 as SVGEGT. Trimming stripped 6 bases from V and 4 bases from J, with 16 bases between. This CDR3 region has 15 residues.